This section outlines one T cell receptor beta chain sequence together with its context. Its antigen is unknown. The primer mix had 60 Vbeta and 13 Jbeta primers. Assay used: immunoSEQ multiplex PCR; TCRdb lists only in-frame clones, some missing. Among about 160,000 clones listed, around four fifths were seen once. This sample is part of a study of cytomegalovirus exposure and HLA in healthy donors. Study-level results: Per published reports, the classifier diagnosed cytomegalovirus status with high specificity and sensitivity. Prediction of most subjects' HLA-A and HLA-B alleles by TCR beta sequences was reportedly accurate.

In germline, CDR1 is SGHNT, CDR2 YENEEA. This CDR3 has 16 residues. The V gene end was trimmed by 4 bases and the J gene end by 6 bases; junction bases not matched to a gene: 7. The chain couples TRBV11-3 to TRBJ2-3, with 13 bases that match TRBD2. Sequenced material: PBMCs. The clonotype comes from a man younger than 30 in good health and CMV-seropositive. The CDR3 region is CASSSGLAGVRDTQYF. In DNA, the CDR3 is TGTGCCAGCAGCTCCGGACTAGCGGGAGTTCGGGATACGCAGTATTTT.